A selection of T cell receptor beta chains follows, all from one sample in a study of OX40 agonist ivuxolimab in advanced cancers. Clones were sequenced by immunoSEQ multiplex PCR, and TCRdb holds only the in-frame ones, with some missing. The sample includes tens of thousands of clones, less than 90% of them seen just once. The starting material was CD4+ or CD8+ T cells sorted from blood, obtained in a trial of the OX40 agonist ivuxolimab. These receptor sequences come from an adult with an advanced solid tumor such as melanoma, head and neck, liver or kidney cancer. The CDR3 runs from the conserved cysteine through the conserved F or W. D genes are given only for firm matches. Where a row states a size, it is once, few, many or the class of an expanded clone; other rows omit it.

v_call,d_call,clone_size,j_call,cdr3_aa,cdr3_nt
TRBV11-1,TRBD1,once,TRBJ2-5,CASSQGQQETQYF,TGTGCCAGCAGCCAGGGACAGCAAGAGACCCAGTACTTC
TRBV18,NA,NA,TRBJ2-7,CASSGGSRSSYEQYF,TGTGCCAGCTCGGGCGGGTCGAGGAGCTCCTACGAGCAGTACTTC
TRBV2,NA,NA,TRBJ1-1,CASSEGRATEAFF,TGTGCCAGCAGTGAAGGCAGAGCCACTGAAGCTTTCTTT
TRBV5-1,NA,NA,TRBJ2-2,CASSLVAGLGTGELFF,TGCGCCAGCAGCTTGGTCGCGGGCCTGGGGACCGGGGAGCTGTTTTTT
TRBV5-4,TRBD2,NA,TRBJ2-1,CASSGGGLAGLNEQFF,TGTGCCAGCAGCGGAGGGGGACTAGCGGGCCTCAATGAGCAGTTCTTC
TRBV18,TRBD2,NA,TRBJ2-2,CASSRGTSGRPGELFF,TGTGCCAGCTCACGCGGGACTAGCGGGAGGCCCGGGGAGCTGTTTTTT
TRBV4-2,NA,NA,TRBJ2-5,CASSLAGTQETQYF,TGTGCCAGCAGCTTGGCCGGCACACAAGAGACCCAGTACTTC
TRBV7-3,NA,NA,TRBJ2-1,CASSPGLALTNEQFF,TGTGCCAGCAGCCCGGGACTGGCGCTAACGAATGAGCAGTTCTTC
TRBV5-1,NA,NA,TRBJ2-3,CASSSDATDTQYF,TGCGCCAGCAGCTCGGACGCCACAGATACGCAGTATTTT
TRBV5-1,NA,NA,TRBJ2-5,CASSLVQETQYF,TGCGCCAGCAGCTTGGTGCAAGAGACCCAGTACTTC
TRBV29-1,TRBD2,NA,TRBJ2-7,CSVIAGPTSYEQYF,TGCAGCGTAATAGCGGGCCCAACCTCCTACGAGCAGTACTTC
TRBV10-1,NA,NA,TRBJ2-1,CASRIRGVNNEQFF,TGCGCCAGCAGGATCAGGGGGGTCAACAATGAGCAGTTCTTC
TRBV5-1,TRBD1,NA,TRBJ2-5,CASSSDRVETQYF,TGCGCCAGCAGCTCCGACAGGGTAGAGACCCAGTACTTC
TRBV2,TRBD1,NA,TRBJ2-1,CASTQNRGNEQFF,TGTGCCAGCACTCAGAACAGGGGCAATGAGCAGTTCTTC
TRBV7-9,NA,NA,TRBJ1-4,CASSRGRDNEKLFF,TGTGCCAGCAGCCGAGGAAGGGATAATGAAAAACTGTTTTTT
TRBV5-4,TRBD1,NA,TRBJ2-3,CASSRYGTGTDTQYF,TGTGCCAGCAGCCGATACGGGACAGGGACAGATACGCAGTATTTT
TRBV6-5,NA,NA,TRBJ1-4,CASRPPGLINEKLFF,TGTGCCAGCAGACCGCCGGGACTGATTAATGAAAAACTGTTTTTT
TRBV19,NA,NA,TRBJ1-1,CASSIDRGSEAFF,TGTGCCAGTAGTATAGATCGGGGCAGTGAAGCTTTCTTT
TRBV27,NA,few,TRBJ1-5,CASRPGFSNQPQHF,TGTGCCAGCCGCCCCGGGTTTAGCAATCAGCCCCAGCATTTT
TRBV28,TRBD2,once,TRBJ2-1,CASSLGVAGGNEQFF,TGTGCCAGCAGTTTAGGGGTAGCGGGGGGAAATGAGCAGTTCTTC
TRBV6-6,NA,NA,TRBJ1-5,CASSLKPLPHQPQHF,TGTGCCAGCAGTTTAAAGCCCCTCCCCCATCAGCCCCAGCATTTT
TRBV6-5,NA,NA,TRBJ2-7,CASSDNRVGEQYF,TGTGCCAGCAGTGATAACAGGGTGGGCGAGCAGTACTTC
TRBV6-1,NA,NA,TRBJ1-5,CASSELTPNQPQHF,TGTGCCAGCAGTGAATTGACTCCCAATCAGCCCCAGCATTTT
TRBV28,NA,NA,TRBJ2-2,CASIRSRNTGELFF,TGTGCCAGCATCCGGAGTAGGAACACCGGGGAGCTGTTTTTT
TRBV19,NA,NA,TRBJ1-1,CASKANMNTEAFF,TGTGCCAGTAAGGCAAATATGAACACTGAAGCTTTCTTT
TRBV6-6,TRBD1,once,TRBJ1-2,CASSRDRANYGYTF,TGTGCCAGCAGCAGGGACAGAGCGAACTATGGCTACACCTTC
TRBV19,TRBD1,NA,TRBJ2-3,CAVRRDRNTDTQYF,TGTGCCGTCCGGCGGGACAGGAACACAGATACGCAGTATTTT
TRBV28,TRBD1,once,TRBJ1-2,CASSFQGARGYTF,TGTGCCAGCAGTTTCCAGGGGGCGCGTGGCTACACCTTC
TRBV14,NA,NA,TRBJ1-5,CASSHGGQPQHF,TGTGCCAGCAGCCACGGTGGTCAGCCCCAGCATTTT
TRBV5-5,TRBD2,NA,TRBJ2-1,CASSPLAGGPGVEQFF,TGTGCCAGCAGTCCCTTAGCGGGAGGGCCCGGGGTTGAGCAGTTCTTC
TRBV19,NA,once,TRBJ1-5,CASSTWGVGQPQHF,TGTGCCAGTAGTACTTGGGGAGTGGGTCAGCCCCAGCATTTT
TRBV18,TRBD2,NA,TRBJ2-3,CASSPSMVAGGPGADTQYF,TGTGCCAGCTCACCTTCCATGGTAGCGGGAGGGCCGGGTGCAGATACGCAGTATTTT
TRBV6-5,NA,NA,TRBJ1-1,CASRGRRGTEAFF,TGTGCCAGCAGGGGGCGCAGAGGGACTGAAGCTTTCTTT
TRBV19,NA,NA,TRBJ2-2,CASSIRRGQNTGELFF,TGTGCCAGTAGTATACGTCGAGGCCAGAACACCGGGGAGCTGTTTTTT
TRBV2,TRBD2,NA,TRBJ2-3,CASSRGGLGDTQYF,TGTGCCAGCAGTCGGGGGGGTCTGGGAGATACGCAGTATTTT
TRBV6-1,TRBD1,NA,TRBJ2-3,CASSLKTGADTQYF,TGTGCCAGCAGCCTTAAGACAGGGGCAGATACGCAGTATTTT
TRBV5-1,NA,NA,TRBJ2-7,CASSFRPPSYEQYF,TGCGCCAGCAGCTTTAGACCACCTTCCTACGAGCAGTACTTC